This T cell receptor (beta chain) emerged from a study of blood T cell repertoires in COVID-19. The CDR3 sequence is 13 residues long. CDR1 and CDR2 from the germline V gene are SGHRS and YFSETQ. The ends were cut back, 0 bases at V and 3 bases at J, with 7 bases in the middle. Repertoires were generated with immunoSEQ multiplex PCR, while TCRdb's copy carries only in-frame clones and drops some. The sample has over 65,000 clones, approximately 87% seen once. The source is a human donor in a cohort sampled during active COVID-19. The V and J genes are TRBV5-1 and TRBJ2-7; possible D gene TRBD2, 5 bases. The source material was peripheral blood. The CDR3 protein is CASSLGGLYEQYF. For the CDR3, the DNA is TGCGCCAGCAGCTTGGGCGGGCTCTACGAGCAGTACTTC.